The text below deals with one TCR beta chain. Its matching antigen is unknown. These data originate in a study of PD-1 blockade in mismatch repair-deficient tumors. Overall study findings and caveats: Tumor-resident clones, often absent from pretreatment blood, expanded after pembrolizumab and then contracted.

Trimming removed 1 base at V and 0 bases at J, with 9 bases between. Per germline, CDR1 LGHNA and CDR2 YNFKEQ. This CDR3 is built from 15 residues. TCRdb's copy holds only in-frame clones and misses some; the assay was immunoSEQ multiplex PCR. The data show about 120,000 clones, over 65% seen once. The genes are TRBV4-2 and TRBJ2-5; TRBD1 might be the D (6 bases). This material consisted of peripheral blood, taken approximately 60 weeks after starting pembrolizumab. The TCR comes from an adult with mismatch repair-deficient cancer. CDR3 region: CASSQAGTYQETQYF. For the CDR3, the DNA is TGTGCCAGCAGCCAAGCCGGGACATACCAAGAGACCCAGTACTTC.